The T cell receptor beta chain under discussion was sequenced for a study of blood T cell repertoires in COVID-19. Participants' reported clinical history set cohort assignment. The table came from immunoSEQ multiplex PCR; TCRdb's copy has only in-frame clones and leaves some out. The sample has roughly 300,000 clones, 80% to 95% seen once. Looked up from germline, CDR1 is LNHNV and CDR2 is YYDKDF (reference sequence). This CDR3 has 14 residues. V dropped 7 bases and J dropped 7 bases, with 14 bases sitting between them. The sample was PBMCs or T cells enriched from blood (not recorded which). The chain combines TRBV15 with TRBJ1-6; D remains unclear. The clonotype comes from a woman in her twenties or thirties who had recovered from COVID-19. The CDR3 bases are TGTGCCACCAAAAGTGGGCAAACGAATTCACCCCTCCACTTT. Amino acid sequence: CATKSGQTNSPLHF.